One sample yielded the 21 T cell receptor beta chains listed below, sequenced in a study of response to subunit inactivated influenza vaccine. TCRdb re-analysed the RT-PCR reads in MiXCR, keeping a single row per CDR3 protein. The sample has about 830,000 distinct CDR3 sequences, roughly 20% seen once. Sequencing was performed on PBMCs from blood, taken approximately 5 days after vaccination. These receptors all stem from a man aged 50 to 60 who received an inactivated influenza vaccine.

The J gene is TRBJ2-7, the V gene TRBV7-9, with D possibly TRBD1 on 5 matching bases. The germline gives CDR1 SEHNR, CDR2 FQNEAQ (reference sequence). V lost 5 bases, J lost 7 bases, and 15 bases lay in between. The CDR3 extends over 13 amino acids. DNA of the CDR3: TGTGCCAGCAGCCCCCCCAACAGGAGAGAGCAGTACTTC. This sequence encodes CASSPPNRREQYF. Combining the CDR3 with reference TRBV7-9 and TRBJ2-7 gives the whole variable domain DTGVSQNPRHKITKRGQNVTFRCDPISEHNRLYWYRQTLGQGPEFLTYFQNEAQLEKSRLLSDRFSAERPKGSFSTLEIQRTEQGDSAMYLCASSPPNRREQYFGPGTRLTVT.

This rearrangement joins TRBV7-2 to TRBJ2-5, with D possibly being TRBD2 (7 bases). This CDR3 spans 14 amino acids. V was shortened by 7 bases and J by 2 bases, with 14 bases between the two germline ends. Germline values: CDR1 SGHTA, CDR2 FQGNSA. The CDR3 protein is CASNWGGFQETQYF. Written as DNA, the CDR3 is TGTGCCAGCAACTGGGGGGGCTTTCAAGAGACCCAGTACTTC.

The gene calls are TRBV6-7 and TRBJ2-2, with 8 bases identical to TRBD1. TRBV6-7 is flagged as an ORF with uncertain function. The CDR3 is 16 residues long. V was pared by 6 bases and J by 4 bases, with 10 bases of the junction left unmatched. CDR3 region: CASRDIRDRRTGELFF. The CDR3 coding sequence is TGTGCCAGCAGGGATATACGGGACAGGCGCACCGGGGAGCTGTTTTTT.

The chain couples TRBV3-1 to TRBJ2-7; D gene uncertain. Trimming left V 1 base short and J 9 bases short, with 10 bases between. CDR1 LGHDT and CDR2 YNNKEL come from the germline V gene (reference sequence). The CDR3 contains 12 residues. The CDR3 region has the DNA TGTGCCAGCAGCCAAGGAAAACGCGGGCAGTACTTC. This translates into CASSQGKRGQYF.

This clonotype was counted many times. The rearrangement joins TRBV20-1 to TRBJ2-7; D unresolved. Germline CDR1 is DFQATT and CDR2 is SNEGSKA (reference sequence). With 5 bases removed from V and 3 bases from J, the gap between germline ends came to 8 bases. This CDR3 has 11 residues. The CDR3 reads CSASDGYEQYF. In DNA form, the CDR3 reads TGCAGTGCTTCGGACGGCTACGAGCAGTACTTC.

The chain carries TRBV2 and TRBJ1-5, with unresolved D. V was clipped by 5 bases and J by 3 bases, with 14 bases between them. This CDR3 is 15 amino acids long. Germline V CDR1 and CDR2: SNHLY, FYNNEI. Here the CDR3 reads CASSLGRTPNQPQHF. In nucleotides, the CDR3 is TGTGCCAGCAGTCTCGGACGTACTCCCAATCAGCCCCAGCATTTT.

The genes are TRBV7-9 and TRBJ2-1; the D call may be TRBD1 or TRBD2 (5 bases each). V dropped 3 bases and J dropped 3 bases, with 15 bases sitting between them. The V gene's germline CDR1 is SEHNR and CDR2 FQNEAQ (reference sequence). The CDR3 is made up of 16 amino acids. The CDR3 loop reads CASSFDRTGGYNEQFF. In DNA form, the CDR3 reads TGTGCCAGCAGCTTTGACCGGACTGGGGGCTACAATGAGCAGTTCTTC. The whole variable domain, filled in from reference TRBV7-9 and TRBJ2-1, reads DTGVSQNPRHKITKRGQNVTFRCDPISEHNRLYWYRQTLGQGPEFLTYFQNEAQLEKSRLLSDRFSAERPKGSFSTLEIQRTEQGDSAMYLCASSFDRTGGYNEQFFGPGTRLTVL.

This clonotype turned up a few times. The rearrangement uses TRBV28 and TRBJ2-7; D is unclear. From germline, CDR1 is MDHEN and CDR2 SYDVKM. The CDR3 sequence is 10 residues long. V dropped 3 bases and J dropped 5 bases, with 2 bases sitting between them. The CDR3 is CASSFNEQYF. The CDR3, as DNA: TGTGCCAGCAGTTTCAACGAGCAGTACTTC.

The gene calls are TRBV6-1 and TRBJ2-5; D remains unclear. The CDR3 runs to 13 residues. Germline-derived CDR1 and CDR2 are MNHNS and SASEGT. Trimming removed 5 bases from V and 5 bases from J, with 12 bases in between. The CDR3 reads CASSKDWRETQYF. CDR3 DNA sequence: TGTGCCAGCAGTAAAGACTGGCGGGAGACCCAGTACTTC.

The V and J genes are TRBV7-9 and TRBJ2-7; 7 bases line up with TRBD2. The CDR3 has 16 residues. V was pared by 7 bases and J by 4 bases, with 16 bases of the junction left unmatched. The V gene's germline CDR1 is SEHNR and CDR2 FQNEAQ (reference sequence). The CDR3 here is CASTFLRGSGEYEQYF. DNA for the CDR3: TGTGCCAGCACCTTTTTGCGCGGGAGCGGGGAGTACGAGCAGTACTTC.

The chain employs TRBV9 and TRBJ1-4; D call uncertain. Trimming took 2 bases from V and 8 from J, leaving 10 bases between them. The CDR3 totals 13 residues. Looked up from germline, CDR1 is SGDLS and CDR2 is YYNGEE. The CDR3 DNA reads as TGTGCCAGCAGCGTCGCGGTCGGGGAAAAACTGTTTTTT. This sequence encodes CASSVAVGEKLFF.

The J gene is TRBJ2-2, the V gene TRBV20-1, with 12 bases aligning to TRBD1. The CDR3 is 15 amino acids. Germline V gene lookup returns CDR1 DFQATT and CDR2 SNEGSKA (reference sequence). The trim removed 6 bases at V and 5 bases at J, leaving 7 bases unmatched. CDR3 protein: CSASGQGAQTGELFF. The DNA of the CDR3 is TGCAGTGCCTCGGGACAGGGGGCGCAAACCGGGGAGCTGTTTTTT.

This clonotype turned up a few times. The gene calls are TRBV10-3 and TRBJ2-5; 7 nucleotides agree with TRBD2. The germline CDR1 and CDR2 sequences are ENHRY and SYGVKD. The CDR3 consists of 14 residues. With 8 bases clipped from V and 2 bases from J, the junction kept 8 bases outside the gene matches. As DNA, the CDR3 is TGTGCCATCGGGGGGGGACTACCACAAGAGACCCAGTACTTC. Its protein is CAIGGGLPQETQYF.

The chain carries TRBV11-2 and TRBJ2-1, with D tentatively TRBD1 or TRBD2 (5 bases each). Germline V gene data show CDR1 as SGHAT and CDR2 as FQNNGV. The CDR3 is 13 amino acids. V was cut by 5 bases and J by 10 bases, with 15 bases left in between. The CDR3 reads CASSLGEYSEQFF. CDR3 DNA sequence: TGTGCCAGCAGCCTGGGGGAGTATAGCGAGCAGTTCTTC.

In its sample, this clonotype was seen many times. This chain links TRBV4-2 with TRBJ2-1; D unresolved. Germline values: CDR1 LGHNA, CDR2 YNFKEQ. The CDR3 sequence is 16 residues long. V gave up 1 base and J gave up 0 bases, with 10 bases separating them. The CDR3 sequence: CASSQGLASSYNEQFF. CDR3 nucleotide sequence: TGTGCCAGCAGCCAAGGACTTGCGAGCTCCTACAATGAGCAGTTCTTC.

The genes are TRBV20-1 and TRBJ1-6; D perhaps matches TRBD1 (5 bases). Germline V gene data show CDR1 as DFQATT and CDR2 as SNEGSKA (reference sequence). This CDR3 spans 16 amino acids. The V end was cut by 0 bases, the J end by 3 bases, with 12 bases between. CDR3 loop: CSARDGGGGYNSPLHF. The CDR3 coding sequence is TGCAGTGCTAGAGATGGCGGGGGTGGCTATAATTCACCCCTCCACTTT.

This clonotype was picked up a small number of times. The rearrangement joins TRBV6-2 or TRBV6-3 to TRBJ2-3; 11 bases are shared with TRBD2. There are 19 residues in the CDR3. Germline lookup yields CDR1 MNHEY and CDR2 SVGEGT. Trimming cost V 0 bases and J 2 bases; bases outside gene matches: 10. The CDR3 nucleotides read TGTGCCAGCAGTTACTCGACGGGACTAGCGGACGCGGTCACAGATACGCAGTATTTT. Translation: CASSYSTGLADAVTDTQYF.

The chain recombines TRBV20-1 with TRBJ1-3, with D unclear. The CDR3 runs to 14 residues. Germline lookup yields CDR1 DFQATT and CDR2 SNEGSKA (reference sequence). Trimming took off 6 bases at V and 1 base at J, with 13 bases between the two ends. This CDR3 is CSAERLASGNTIYF. CDR3 bases: TGCAGTGCCGAGCGCTTGGCTTCTGGAAACACCATATATTTT.

The chain couples TRBV7-2 to TRBJ2-3, with 13 positions matching TRBD2. Germline V gene sequence: CDR1 SGHTA, CDR2 FQGNSA. The CDR3 runs 17 residues. V trimming: 0 bases; J trimming: 6 bases; junction bases outside the gene matches: 6. The chain's CDR3 is CASSLARTSGGLDTQYF. The CDR3 nucleotides read TGTGCCAGCAGCTTAGCCCGGACTAGCGGGGGTTTGGATACGCAGTATTTT.

The chain recombines TRBV28 with TRBJ2-2, with D possibly TRBD2 on 5 matching bases. Per germline, CDR1 MDHEN and CDR2 SYDVKM. Trimming stripped 5 bases from V and 2 bases from J, with 15 bases between. This CDR3 comprises 16 residues. CDR3 sequence: CASSVRTTGNTGELFF. CDR3 DNA: TGTGCCAGCAGTGTACGCACTACGGGAAACACCGGGGAGCTGTTTTTT.

This clonotype was counted only a few times. The chain employs TRBV29-1 and TRBJ2-7, with TRBD1 matching 11 bases. Germline CDR1 SQVTM, CDR2 ANQGSEA. Trimming took 6 bases from V and 3 from J; bases not matched to a gene: 7. The CDR3 has 14 amino acids. This CDR3 is CSVARDRGIYEQYF. In DNA, the CDR3 is TGCAGCGTCGCCCGGGACAGGGGGATCTACGAGCAGTACTTC.